One sample yielded the 5 T cell receptor beta chains listed below, sequenced in a study of cytomegalovirus exposure and HLA in healthy donors. PCR used 60 Vbeta primers and 13 Jbeta primers. Sequencing was performed with immunoSEQ multiplex PCR; in TCRdb, only in-frame clones are kept and a portion is missing. The sample lists about 57,000 clones, approximately 83% occurring once. The specimen sequenced was PBMCs. The receptors were sampled from a man aged 30-40 years in good health and CMV-seronegative.

This clone was detected only a few times. The chain employs TRBV5-1 and TRBJ2-7; the D gene is possibly TRBD2 (5 bases). Germline CDR1 is SGHRS and CDR2 is YFSETQ. Trimming took 2 bases from V and 0 from J, leaving 12 bases between them. The CDR3 has 15 residues. The CDR3 protein is CASSLESGFSYEQYF. The DNA for the CDR3 is TGCGCCAGCAGCTTAGAGAGCGGATTCTCCTACGAGCAGTACTTC.

The V call is TRBV7-9, the J call TRBJ2-2, with D possibly matching TRBD2 (5 bases). V lost 7 bases, J lost 4 bases, and 28 bases lay in between. This CDR3 contains 19 residues. Germline V lookup: CDR1 SEHNR, CDR2 FQNEAQ (reference sequence). In DNA form, the CDR3 reads TGTGCCAGCACTCCCGTTTTATTTGACTCTTTGGGGAGCACCGGGGAGCTGTTTTTT. Translating it yields CASTPVLFDSLGSTGELFF.

By sample share, this clone is medium-sized. The rearrangement uses TRBV29-1 and TRBJ1-2; D ambiguous. Germline-derived CDR1 and CDR2 are SQVTM and ANQGSEA. The CDR3 sequence is 10 residues long. Trimming left V 6 bases short and J 8 bases short, with 10 bases between. The CDR3 nucleotides are TGCAGCGTCCTAGTACGCGGCTACACCTTC. Translating it yields CSVLVRGYTF.

This chain connects TRBV7-9 to TRBJ2-1; 7 bases are shared with TRBD2. V lost 4 bases, J lost 7 bases, and 1 base stayed unmatched. CDR3 size: 12 residues. Germline V gene sequence: CDR1 SEHNR, CDR2 FQNEAQ (reference sequence). Written as DNA, the CDR3 is TGTGCCAGCAGCTCTAGCGGAAATGAGCAGTTCTTC. It yields the protein CASSSSGNEQFF.

The chain joins TRBV27 to TRBJ2-5, with D perhaps TRBD1 (5 bases). The DNA end lines up better with TRBJ2-7; the J call may be wrong. CDR1 MNHEY and CDR2 SMNVEV come from the germline V gene (reference sequence). The length of the CDR3 is 15 residues. In DNA, the CDR3 is TGTGCCAGCGCCTCCCTGGCAGGGTCGACCTACGAGCAGTACTTC. This encodes CASASLAGSTYEQYF.